Each of the 3 T cell receptor beta chains below was sequenced from the same sample in a study of PD-L1 blockade in urothelial cancer. Assay used: immunoSEQ multiplex PCR; TCRdb lists only in-frame clones, some missing. The sample consists of approximately 28,000 clones, around four fifths of them appearing once. Time point in this sample: peripheral blood 6 weeks after treatment start. Sequencing was performed on PBMCs, taken around atezolizumab (anti-PD-L1) treatment. These receptors were collected from a man in his 70s with urothelial cancer.

The V gene is TRBV18, the J gene TRBJ1-2; no definite D call. V lost 0 bases, J lost 4 bases, and 9 bases lay in between. CDR1 is KGHSH, CDR2 LQKENI, per germline. CDR3 length: 14 amino acids. The CDR3 reads CASSPPTPGYGYTF. As DNA, the CDR3 is TGTGCCAGCTCACCACCTACTCCTGGCTATGGCTACACCTTC.

The rearrangement uses TRBV6-5 and TRBJ2-1, with TRBD1 matching over 11 bases. Germline-derived CDR1 and CDR2 are MNHEY and SVGAGI. Trimming cost V 0 bases and J 6 bases; bases outside gene matches: 1. The CDR3 has 15 residues. The CDR3 DNA is TGTGCCAGCAGTTACTCGGGACAGGGGGGCAATGAGCAGTTCTTC. It translates to CASSYSGQGGNEQFF.

The gene calls are TRBV9 and TRBJ2-3; maybe TRBD1 (5 bases). The CDR3 is made up of 15 amino acids. Germline-derived CDR1 and CDR2 are SGDLS and YYNGEE. Trimming cost V 6 bases and J 1 base, with 15 bases left between them. CDR3 in DNA: TGTGCCAGCACGTCTGGGGCATACCGCACAGATACGCAGTATTTT. Residues: CASTSGAYRTDTQYF. The whole variable domain, filled in from reference TRBV9 and TRBJ2-3, reads DSGVTQTPKHLITATGQRVTLRCSPRSGDLSVYWYQQSLDQGLQFLIQYYNGEERAKGNILERFSAQQFPDLHSELNLSSLELGDSALYFCASTSGAYRTDTQYFGPGTRLTVL.